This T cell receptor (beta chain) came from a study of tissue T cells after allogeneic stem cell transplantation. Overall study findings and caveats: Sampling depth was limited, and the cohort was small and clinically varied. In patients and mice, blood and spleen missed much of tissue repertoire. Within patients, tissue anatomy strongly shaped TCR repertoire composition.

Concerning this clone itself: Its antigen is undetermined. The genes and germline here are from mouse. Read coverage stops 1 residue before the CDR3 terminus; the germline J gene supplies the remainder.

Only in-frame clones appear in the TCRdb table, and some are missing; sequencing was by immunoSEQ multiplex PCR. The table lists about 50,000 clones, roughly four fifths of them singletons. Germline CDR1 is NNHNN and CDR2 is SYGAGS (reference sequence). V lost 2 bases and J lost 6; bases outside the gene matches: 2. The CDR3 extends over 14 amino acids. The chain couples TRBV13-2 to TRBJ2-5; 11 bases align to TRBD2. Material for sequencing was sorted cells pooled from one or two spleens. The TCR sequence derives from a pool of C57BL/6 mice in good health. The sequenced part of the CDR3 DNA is TGTGCCAGCGGTGAGACTGGGGGGGAGGACACCCAGTAC. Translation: CASGETGGEDTQY. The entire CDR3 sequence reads CASGETGGEDTQYF.